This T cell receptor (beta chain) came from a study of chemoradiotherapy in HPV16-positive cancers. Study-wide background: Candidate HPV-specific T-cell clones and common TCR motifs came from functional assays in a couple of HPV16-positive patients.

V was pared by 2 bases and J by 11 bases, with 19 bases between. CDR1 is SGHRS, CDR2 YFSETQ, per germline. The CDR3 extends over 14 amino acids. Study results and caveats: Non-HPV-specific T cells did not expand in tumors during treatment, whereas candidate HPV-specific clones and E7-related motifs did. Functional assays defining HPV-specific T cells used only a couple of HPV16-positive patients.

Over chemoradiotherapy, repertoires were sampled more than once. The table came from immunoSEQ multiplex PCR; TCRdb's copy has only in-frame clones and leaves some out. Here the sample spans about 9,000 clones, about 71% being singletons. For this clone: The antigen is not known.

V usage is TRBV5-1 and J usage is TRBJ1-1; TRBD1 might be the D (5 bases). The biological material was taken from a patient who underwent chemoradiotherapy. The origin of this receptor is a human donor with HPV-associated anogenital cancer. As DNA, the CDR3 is TGCGCCAGCAGCTTAGGTCAGGGAACCCAAGAGGCTTTCTTT. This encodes CASSLGQGTQEAFF.